The 6 T cell receptor beta chains reported below all come from one sample, sequenced in a study of blood T cell repertoires in COVID-19. Clones were read by immunoSEQ multiplex PCR, and TCRdb kept only the in-frame ones, dropping some. The data show 200,000 to 250,000 clones, with about nine tenths seen just once and around 5.9% held by the top ten. Sequenced material: peripheral blood. These receptor sequences come from a man aged 60-69 years with acute or convalescent COVID-19.

The rearrangement links TRBV2 to TRBJ2-1, with TRBD2 matching 8 bases. From germline, CDR1 is SNHLY and CDR2 FYNNEI. The CDR3 consists of 15 residues. Unmatched junction bases numbered 14, after V lost 8 bases and J lost 8 bases. The CDR3 protein is CASRPLAGLQDEQFF. The CDR3 nucleotides are TGTGCCAGCCGCCCTTTAGCGGGACTCCAGGATGAGCAGTTCTTC.

The rearrangement uses TRBV24-1 and TRBJ1-2; tentatively, D is TRBD1 (6 bases). Germline loops: CDR1 KGHDR, CDR2 SFDVKD. Trimming shortened V by 5 bases and J by 4 bases, and 13 bases separated the two germline ends. The CDR3 length is 14 residues. The CDR3 sequence is CATSAGGPTYGYTF. CDR3 bases: TGTGCCACCAGTGCGGGGGGGCCTACCTATGGCTACACCTTC.

The chain uses TRBV29-1 and TRBJ2-7; 10 positions agree with TRBD2. Germline loops: CDR1 SQVTM, CDR2 ANQGSEA. This CDR3 contains 13 residues. V dropped 6 bases and J dropped 5; count of bases not matched to a gene: 7. CDR3 amino acids: CSVAGTSAHEQYF. CDR3 coding DNA: TGCAGCGTCGCCGGGACTAGCGCCCACGAGCAGTACTTC.

This sequence joins TRBV28 and TRBJ1-2, with TRBD1 matching 7 bases. V lost 8 bases to trimming and J lost 4 bases; unmatched junction nucleotides: 25. CDR1 MDHEN and CDR2 SYDVKM come from the germline V gene. The CDR3 contains 19 residues. CDR3 protein: CASRPLTHQTGQPLYGYTF. DNA of the CDR3: TGTGCCAGCCGCCCCCTTACTCACCAGACGGGACAGCCCCTCTATGGCTACACCTTC.

The CDR3 region has the DNA TGTGCCAGCAGCCAAGAAGTGCCTACCTTCTACAATGAGCAGTTCTTC. This translates into CASSQEVPTFYNEQFF. This rearrangement joins TRBV3-1 (or the pseudogene TRBV3-2) to TRBJ2-1; D is ambiguous. CDR3 length: 16 residues. V lost 0 bases to trimming and J lost 3 bases, with 12 bases between them. Germline V gene data show CDR1 as LGHDT and CDR2 as YNNKEL (reference sequence).

The rearrangement joins TRBV5-1 to TRBJ1-2; 9 bases match TRBD1. The CDR3 runs to 13 residues. V gave up 4 bases and J gave up 6 bases; unmatched junction bases: 4. The germline V gene encodes CDR1 SGHRS and CDR2 YFSETQ. The CDR3 spells CASSGTGSNGYTF. In DNA form, the CDR3 reads TGCGCCAGCAGCGGGACAGGGTCCAATGGCTACACCTTC. Looking up the rest from reference TRBV5-1 and TRBJ1-2 gives the full variable domain: KAGVTQTPRYLIKTRGQQVTLSCSPISGHRSVSWYQQTPGQGLQFLFEYFSETQRNKGNFPGRFSGRQFSNSRSEMNVSTLELGDSALYLCASSGTGSNGYTFGSGTRLTVV.